This TCR beta chain was sequenced during a study of blood T cells in healthy people across ages. The authors ran a second PCR of roughly 6 to 12 cycles using a sample-barcoded 5' primer and a J-beta primer mix. TCRdb re-called the 5' RACE reads through MiXCR, storing one row per CDR3 protein. This sample has around 1,000,000 distinct CDR3 sequences; about 23% occur once, and the top ten carry approximately 0.71%. A further study also used this sample, focusing on T cells of mothers and their children.

The source material was blood. The clonotype originates from a girl aged 2-10 years in good health.

The CDR3 spells CASKTGANYGYTF. The CDR3, as DNA: TGTGCCAGCAAGACAGGAGCTAACTATGGCTACACCTTC. This chain connects TRBV6-1 to TRBJ1-2; a weak D match, TRBD1 (6 bases). Trimming removed 7 bases at V and 0 bases at J, with 9 bases between. CDR3 length: 13 amino acids. Germline V gene lookup returns CDR1 MNHNS and CDR2 SASEGT.